Presented here are 28 T cell receptor beta chains from one specimen sequenced in a study of early T cells in non-severe SARS-CoV-2 infection. TCRdb re-called the 5' RACE reads with MiXCR, one entry per CDR3 protein. This sample has 90,000 to 120,000 distinct CDR3 sequences, with 8.5% to 14% found just once. The specimen was whole blood. The origin of the receptors is an adult who was a healthcare worker with PCR-confirmed SARS-CoV-2 infection or an uninfected control (not recorded which).

Comment on this clonotype: This clone may be a read error of a much larger clone one base away. The chain links TRBV5-4 to TRBJ2-1; 9 nucleotides agree with TRBD2. CDR1 and CDR2 (germline): SGHNT, YYREEE (reference sequence). This CDR3 spans 15 amino acids. CDR3 sequence: CAGSLGTSLSGEQFF. CDR3 nucleotides: TGTGCCGGCAGCTTGGGGACTAGCTTGTCGGGAGAGCAGTTCTTC.

This clonotype was picked up many times. V usage is TRBV7-3 and J usage is TRBJ2-3, with TRBD1 identical over 7 bases. The J segment lost 1 base and the V segment lost 1 base, leaving 11 bases of the junction unmatched. The CDR3 spans 18 residues. Germline CDR1 is SGHTA and CDR2 is FQGTGA. The CDR3 loop is CASSLIGGRGRRTDTQYF. In DNA, the CDR3 is TGTGCCAGCAGCTTAATAGGCGGCAGGGGGAGACGCACAGATACGCAGTATTTT. Combining the CDR3 with reference TRBV7-3 and TRBJ2-3 gives the whole variable domain GAGVSQTPSNKVTEKGKYVELRCDPISGHTALYWYRQSLGQGPEFLIYFQGTGAADDSGLPNDRFFAVRPEGSVSTLKIQRTERGDSAVYLCASSLIGGRGRRTDTQYFGPGTRLTVL.

This clonotype was counted ten times or more. The chain combines TRBV15 with TRBJ2-1; D uncertain. Germline CDR1 is LNHNV and CDR2 is YYDKDF (reference sequence). Trimming took 0 bases from V and 7 from J, leaving 13 bases between them. The CDR3 contains 15 residues. The CDR3: CATSREPDPSNEQFF. CDR3 DNA: TGTGCCACCAGCAGAGAACCGGACCCTTCGAATGAGCAGTTCTTC.

There are many counts of this clonotype. V and J are TRBV7-9 and TRBJ2-7, with D perhaps being TRBD1 or TRBD2 (5 bases each). CDR3 size: 12 residues. The V gene lost 8 bases and the J gene lost 3 bases, with 11 bases spanning the gap. CDR1 SEHNR and CDR2 FQNEAQ come from the germline V gene (reference sequence). The CDR3 protein is CASEGPIYEQYF. The DNA of the CDR3 is TGTGCCAGCGAGGGACCGATCTACGAGCAGTACTTC.

The V and J genes are TRBV12-3 or TRBV12-4 and TRBJ2-1, with TRBD2 identical over 8 bases. CDR3 length equals 15 residues. Losses at the gene ends were 5 bases for V and 6 bases for J; bases not matched to a gene: 9. CDR3 in DNA: TGTGCCAGCAGTCCGCCGGGACTAGTATTCAATGAGCAGTTCTTC. Translated: CASSPPGLVFNEQFF.

The CDR3 region is CASSLETMGDEQFF. CDR3 bases: TGTGCCAGCAGTTTAGAAACCATGGGTGATGAGCAGTTCTTC. The V and J genes are TRBV28 and TRBJ2-1; D gene uncertain. Germline V gene sequence: CDR1 MDHEN, CDR2 SYDVKM. V lost 2 bases and J lost 8, with 13 bases in between. The CDR3 loop spans 14 amino acids.

This clonotype showed up just a few times. This chain uses TRBV7-2 with TRBJ2-7; 14 positions match TRBD2. V was pared by 4 bases and J by 4 bases, with 6 bases of the junction left unmatched. The CDR3 is made up of 16 amino acids. CDR1 is SGHTA, CDR2 FQGNSA, per germline. CDR3 sequence reads: CASSSGLAGVLYEQYF. The DNA of the CDR3 is TGTGCCAGCAGCTCGGGACTAGCGGGAGTTTTATACGAGCAGTACTTC.

This clonotype was found a few times. The chain employs TRBV4-1 and TRBJ1-1; D unresolved. CDR3 length: 17 amino acids. The germline gives CDR1 MGHRA, CDR2 YSYEKL. V shed 4 bases and J shed 5 bases, with 23 bases lying between them. The CDR3 bases are TGCGCCAGCAGCCGGATCCTTGCGACGGGGTCGAGAACTGAAGCTTTCTTT. As protein: CASSRILATGSRTEAFF.

This clonotype was observed many times. CDR3 protein: CASSPPISPETQYF. In nucleotides, the CDR3 is TGTGCCAGCAGCCCTCCCATATCTCCGGAGACCCAGTACTTC. The chain has TRBV13 and TRBJ2-5; no firm D call. Trimming pared 5 bases from V and 5 bases from J, leaving 15 bases between. The CDR3 length is 14 residues. Germline CDR1 and CDR2: PRHDT and FYEKMQ (reference sequence).

Only a few counts were recorded for this clonotype. The V gene is TRBV20-1, the J gene TRBJ2-3; D possibly corresponds to TRBD2 (5 bases). The CDR3 covers 14 residues. Trimming cost V 3 bases and J 8 bases, with 18 bases left between them. The germline gives CDR1 DFQATT, CDR2 SNEGSKA (reference sequence). The CDR3 reads CSASSGGPHGTQYF. The CDR3, as DNA: TGCAGTGCTAGTTCCGGCGGGCCTCACGGTACGCAGTATTTT.

This chain uses TRBV12-3 or TRBV12-4 with TRBJ1-5; D is unclear. The CDR3 loop spans 14 amino acids. Trimming left V 10 bases short and J 1 base short, with 14 bases between. As DNA, the CDR3 is TGTGCCACATCCCTGGCCATAAGCAATCAGCCCCAGCATTTT. Protein product: CATSLAISNQPQHF.

This clonotype has only a few counts. J is TRBJ2-2 and V is TRBV5-1; 7 nucleotides align to TRBD1. J was trimmed by 3 bases and V by 1 base; bases with no gene match: 3. The CDR3 covers 15 residues. CDR1 and CDR2 (germline): SGHRS, YFSETQ. The CDR3 loop reads CASSLTGAHTGELFF. CDR3 nucleotide sequence: TGCGCCAGCAGCTTGACAGGGGCCCACACCGGGGAGCTGTTTTTT.

With respect to this clonotype: A much larger clone sits a single nucleotide away, making a read error possible. V is TRBV2 and J is TRBJ2-3, with D perhaps TRBD2 (5 bases). The CDR3 loop spans 14 amino acids. Germline lookup yields CDR1 SNHLY and CDR2 FYNNEI. The CDR3 sequence: CVSSPDGGTDTQYF. The CDR3 DNA reads TGTGTCAGCAGCCCGGACGGGGGCACAGATACGCAGTATTTT.

The rearrangement joins TRBV19 to TRBJ2-1; tentative D call: TRBD2 (6 bases). The CDR3 length is 19 residues. V dropped 9 bases and J dropped 0 bases, with 27 bases sitting between them. From germline, CDR1 is LNHDA and CDR2 SQIVND (reference sequence). CDR3 in DNA: TGTGCCAGCAAAAAGAGGGCGGGAAATGAGTGGAGCTCCTACAATGAGCAGTTCTTC. The encoded protein is CASKKRAGNEWSSYNEQFF.

Ten or more counts support this clonotype. Here the CDR3 reads CASSKPGFSTYEQYF. The CDR3 DNA sequence: TGTGCCAGCAGCAAACCTGGATTCTCTACCTACGAGCAGTACTTC. V is TRBV21-1 and J is TRBJ2-7. TRBV21-1 is classified as a pseudogene. The CDR3 loop spans 15 amino acids.

This clonotype was picked up a small number of times. V gene TRBV6-1 combines with J gene TRBJ2-5, with a tentative D call TRBD2 (6 bases). Trimming shortened V by 4 bases and J by 4 bases, and 13 bases separated the two germline ends. This CDR3 is 14 amino acids long. Germline V gene lookup returns CDR1 MNHNS and CDR2 SASEGT. CDR3 nucleotides: TGTGCCAGCAGTGGCGGGCGGGAAGGAGAGACCCAGTACTTC. This sequence encodes CASSGGREGETQYF.

This clonotype was observed a few times. The J gene is TRBJ2-7, the V gene TRBV3-1, with D unclear. The CDR3 is 14 residues long. Per the germline V gene, CDR1 is LGHDT and CDR2 is YNNKEL (reference sequence). Trimming cost V 5 bases and J 4 bases, with 15 bases left between them. The CDR3 DNA sequence: TGTGCCAGCAGCTCGAAGTCTAAAGCGTACGAGCAGTACTTC. It codes for CASSSKSKAYEQYF.

The V gene is TRBV25-1, the J gene TRBJ2-6; no firm D call. Trimming removed 7 bases from V and 2 bases from J, with 6 bases in between. The CDR3 is made up of 13 amino acids. Germline V gene sequence: CDR1 MGHDK, CDR2 SYGVNS. The DNA for the CDR3 is TGTGCCAGCACCCCAGCTGGGGCCAACGTCCTGACTTTC. The encoded protein is CASTPAGANVLTF.

This chain connects TRBV15 to TRBJ1-2; unclear D gene. The germline gives CDR1 LNHNV, CDR2 YYDKDF (reference sequence). The CDR3 loop spans 24 amino acids. The V end was cut by 0 bases, the J end by 3 bases, with 38 bases between. The CDR3 spells CATSRDSIGLGASAEIGSYYGYTF. The CDR3 coding sequence is TGTGCCACCAGCAGAGATTCGATTGGTTTAGGCGCGAGCGCCGAGATTGGGTCCTACTATGGCTACACCTTC. The full variable domain, in which reference TRBV15 and TRBJ1-2 provide the parts outside the CDR3, is DAMVIQNPRYQVTQFGKPVTLSCSQTLNHNVMYWYQQKSSQAPKLLFHYYDKDFNNEADTPDNFQSRRPNTSFCFLDIRSPGLGDTAMYLCATSRDSIGLGASAEIGSYYGYTFGSGTRLTVV.

On this clonotype itself: At one boundary the junction diverges from the germline segment, which might be a read error. The genes are TRBV18 and TRBJ1-3; D gene ambiguous. This CDR3 region has 15 residues. CDR1 and CDR2 (germline): KGHSH, LQKENI. CDR3 sequence: CVSSRETASGNTIYF. Written as DNA, the CDR3 is TGTGTCAGCTCACGAGAAACAGCCTCTGGAAACACCATATATTTT.

The chain uses TRBV7-2 and TRBJ1-1, with D possibly being TRBD1 (6 bases). Germline V gene data show CDR1 as SGHTA and CDR2 as FQGNSA. With 5 bases removed from V and 4 bases from J, the gap between germline ends came to 11 bases. The CDR3 is 13 amino acids. CDR3 sequence (DNA): TGTACCAGCAGCAAACAGGGTTTCACTGAAGCTTTCTTT. Protein sequence: CTSSKQGFTEAFF. The full variable domain, in which reference TRBV7-2 and TRBJ1-1 provide the parts outside the CDR3, is GAGVSQSPSNKVTEKGKDVELRCDPISGHTALYWYRQSLGQGLEFLIYFQGNSAPDKSGLPSDRFSAERTGGSVSTLTIQRTQQEDSAVYLCTSSKQGFTEAFFGQGTRLTVV.

There are a few counts of this clonotype. The V gene is TRBV7-9, the J gene TRBJ1-1, with D tentatively TRBD1 (5 bases). The germline V and J ends were trimmed by 0 bases and 10 bases, with 6 bases remaining between them. The CDR3 length is 11 residues. The germline V gene has CDR1 SEHNR and CDR2 FQNEAQ (reference sequence). CDR3 sequence: CASSLAGVAFF. DNA for the CDR3: TGTGCCAGCAGCTTAGCGGGGGTAGCTTTCTTT.

This clonotype was recorded at least ten times. The gene calls are TRBV9 and TRBJ1-2, with 7 bases fitting TRBD1. Germline V gene sequence: CDR1 SGDLS, CDR2 YYNGEE. J was trimmed by 7 bases and V by 0 bases; bases with no gene match: 6. The CDR3 runs to 14 residues. The CDR3: CASSVEETGFGYTF. As DNA, the CDR3 is TGTGCCAGCAGCGTAGAGGAGACAGGGTTTGGCTACACCTTC.

CDR3 bases: TGTGCCAGCAGCTTAGGGACGACAAACAATGAGCAGTTCTTC. The encoded protein is CASSLGTTNNEQFF. The gene calls are TRBV7-3 and TRBJ2-1, with D perhaps TRBD1 or TRBD2 (5 bases each). Between the trimmed V and J ends, which lost 2 bases and 5 bases, there was a span of 10 bases. Looked up from germline, CDR1 is SGHTA and CDR2 is FQGTGA. The CDR3 length is 14 residues.

This clonotype was seen many times. V is TRBV5-1 and J is TRBJ2-1, with 7 bases matching TRBD1. Germline CDR1 is SGHRS and CDR2 is YFSETQ. J was trimmed by 6 bases and V by 4 bases; bases with no gene match: 7. This CDR3 has 14 amino acids. In DNA, the CDR3 is TGCGCCAGCAGCCCGGGGACAGCTATCAATGAGCAGTTCTTC. Translation: CASSPGTAINEQFF.

This clonotype was counted only a few times. This chain links TRBV4-1 with TRBJ2-2; tentatively, D is TRBD1 or TRBD2 (6 bases each). With 4 bases removed from V and 5 bases from J, the gap between germline ends came to 26 bases. Germline V CDR1 and CDR2: MGHRA, YSYEKL. This CDR3 comprises 19 residues. The CDR3 region is CASSPGPGGKAGGTGELFF. For the CDR3, the DNA is TGCGCCAGCAGCCCCGGACCCGGGGGCAAAGCGGGTGGGACCGGGGAGCTGTTTTTT.

There are a few counts of this clonotype. The chain carries TRBV6-6 and TRBJ2-7; possible D gene TRBD1, 6 bases. Trimming left V 6 bases short and J 3 bases short, with 12 bases between. Germline loops: CDR1 MNHNY, CDR2 SVGAGI (reference sequence). CDR3 length: 13 residues. This CDR3 reads CASRFNRDYEQYF. The CDR3 DNA reads TGTGCCAGCAGGTTCAACAGGGACTACGAGCAGTACTTC.

This clonotype was seen ten or more times. The chain links TRBV24-1 to TRBJ2-3; D tentatively reads TRBD1 or TRBD2 (6 bases each). The V end was cut by 3 bases, the J end by 2 bases, with 11 bases between. In germline, CDR1 is KGHDR, CDR2 SFDVKD. CDR3 length: 15 residues. Here the CDR3 DNA reads TGTGCCACCAGTGATAATGGGGGGCCCACAGATACGCAGTATTTT. Amino acid sequence: CATSDNGGPTDTQYF.